The clone carrying this T cell receptor (beta chain) was recorded at least ten times. Antigen unknown. These data come from a study of molecular identifiers for immune sequencing clone quantification. Study information: Split five ways in replicates, RNA from around 18,000 or 91,000 naive CD8 cells had four portions sequenced.

Study observations and caveats: Clones above 20 RNA copies contained over 98% of effector molecules and under 1% of naive molecules.

The V and J ends lost 7 bases and 5 bases, in that order; junction bases with no gene match: 5. This CDR3 comprises 13 residues. Previously reported methods and listed TCR primers produced the bulk TCR libraries. One entry per CDR3 protein, called by TCRdb with MiXCR from the PCR reads. The sample lists about 640,000 distinct CDR3 sequences, 15% to 20% occurring once. The gene calls are TRBV12-3 or TRBV12-4 and TRBJ1-1, with TRBD1 matching over 9 bases. Sequenced sample: naive CD8+ T cells from blood, with Jurkat cell RNA spiked in. Subset meaning: FACS-sorted CD8+CD4-CCR7+CD45RA+ naive T cells. This receptor was identified in a human donor in good health. Some libraries in this study had Jurkat cell RNA spiked in. The CDR3 sequence is CASNWDRVTEAFF. The CDR3 bases are TGTGCCAGCAACTGGGACAGGGTGACTGAAGCTTTCTTT.